A single sample gave rise to the 10 T cell receptor beta chains below, sequenced in a study of blood T cell repertoires in COVID-19. TCRdb keeps only in-frame clones here, not all; method: immunoSEQ multiplex PCR. The data hold under 250,000 clones, with around four fifths observed a single time. Specimen: peripheral blood. The receptor set was obtained from a woman in her 70s with active or convalescent COVID-19.

CDR3 in amino acids: CASSPRAGGFTTDTQYF. CDR3 bases: TGTGCCAGCAGCCCGAGAGCGGGGGGCTTTACCACAGATACGCAGTATTTT. The V and J genes are TRBV7-2 and TRBJ2-3; 9 nucleotides align to TRBD2. Losses at the gene ends were 5 bases for V and 2 bases for J; bases not matched to a gene: 11. Germline-derived CDR1 and CDR2 are SGHTA and FQGNSA. This CDR3 has 17 residues.

The chain employs TRBV5-1 and TRBJ2-2; no clear D gene. The CDR3 runs to 15 residues. Deletions cut 0 bases from V and 0 bases from J, with 6 bases between. Germline-derived CDR1 and CDR2 are SGHRS and YFSETQ. CDR3 region: CASSLDLTNTGELFF. The CDR3 DNA reads TGCGCCAGCAGCTTGGACCTAACGAACACCGGGGAGCTGTTTTTT.

This clone appeared once. V is TRBV5-8 and J is TRBJ2-1; TRBD2 agrees at 8 bases. CDR3 length: 15 amino acids. V lost 0 bases, J lost 4 bases, and 3 bases stayed unmatched. The germline CDR1 and CDR2 sequences are SGHTS and YDEGEE. This chain's CDR3 is CASSLASGRYNEQFF. The CDR3 coding sequence is TGTGCCAGCAGCTTGGCCAGCGGGAGATACAATGAGCAGTTCTTC.

V usage is TRBV6-5 and J usage is TRBJ2-7; 8 bases are a match to TRBD1. The germline gives CDR1 MNHEY, CDR2 SVGAGI. The CDR3 length is 14 residues. After removal of 2 bases from V and 5 bases from J, the junction contained 5 bases not matched to a gene. The CDR3 region has the DNA TGTGCCAGCAGTTACGGCAGGGGGCGGGACGAGCAGTACTTC. It codes for CASSYGRGRDEQYF.

The V and J genes are TRBV4-3 and TRBJ1-1; TRBD1 might be the D (5 bases). The CDR3 length is 16 residues. CDR1 and CDR2 (germline): LGHNA, YSLEER. Trimming pared 1 base from V and 1 base from J, leaving 13 bases between. This CDR3 is CASSQGGGHWNTEAFF. As DNA, the CDR3 is TGCGCCAGCAGCCAAGGTGGCGGACATTGGAACACTGAAGCTTTCTTT.

The chain couples TRBV2 to TRBJ2-1, with TRBD2 matching over 12 bases. Looked up from germline, CDR1 is SNHLY and CDR2 is FYNNEI. Trimming at V came to 7 bases and at J to 6 bases, leaving 7 bases not matched to a gene. The CDR3 totals 15 residues. As DNA, the CDR3 is TGTGCCAGCATCCTGACTAGCGGGGGTTTCAATGAGCAGTTCTTC. Translated, it gives CASILTSGGFNEQFF.

CDR3 amino acids: CASSQGGDLGSAFF. The DNA for the CDR3 is TGTGCCAGCAGCCAAGGGGGGGATCTAGGCTCGGCTTTCTTT. V is TRBV3-1 (or the pseudogene TRBV3-2) and J is TRBJ1-1, with a tentative D call TRBD1 (5 bases). CDR3 length: 14 residues. The V gene lost 1 base and the J gene lost 11 bases, with 17 bases spanning the gap. From germline, CDR1 is LGHDT and CDR2 YNNKEL (reference sequence).

In this sample, this clone turned up a few times. This chain connects TRBV10-2 to TRBJ1-1; D is perhaps TRBD1 (5 bases). The CDR3 loop spans 13 amino acids. CDR1 is WSHSY and CDR2 is SAAADI in the germline V gene. Trimming shortened V by 6 bases and J by 5 bases, and 13 bases separated the two germline ends. The DNA of the CDR3 is TGCGCCAGCAGGCTTGGGGGGGATACTGAAGCTTTCTTT. Its protein product is CASRLGGDTEAFF.

V is TRBV10-1 and J is TRBJ2-2; D is uncertain. V dropped 5 bases and J dropped 4 bases, with 5 bases sitting between them. The CDR3 covers 12 residues. Germline values: CDR1 WNHNN, CDR2 SYGVQD (reference sequence). CDR3 sequence: CASSISTGELFF. CDR3 coding DNA: TGCGCCAGCAGTATCTCCACCGGGGAGCTGTTTTTT.

Note on this clone: Other DNA sequences in the sample encode the same CDR3. The rearrangement joins TRBV5-1 to TRBJ2-5; the match to TRBD1 covers 10 bases. The germline V gene encodes CDR1 SGHRS and CDR2 YFSETQ. Trimming cost V 5 bases and J 3 bases; bases outside gene matches: 7. This CDR3 comprises 15 residues. CDR3 nucleotides: TGCGCCAGCAGTTTCGCCGGGACAGGGGAAGAGACCCAGTACTTC. Translated: CASSFAGTGEETQYF.